This TCR beta chain was identified during a study of blood T cell repertoires in COVID-19. Study-wide context: COVID-19 samples from acute and convalescent phases originated in the United States, Italy and Spain. T cells, B-cell-depleted T cells, or PBMCs provided the cDNA or gDNA that served as material.

In the source study's methods: Using reference gene primer amplification, nucleated cell counts were estimated. Method: immunoSEQ multiplex PCR; TCRdb's copy keeps in-frame clones and lacks some. Clone size and the V and J calls come from that table; the DNA yielded D and trimming. Here the sample spans roughly 200,000 clones, approximately 79% being singletons. This CDR3 region has 14 residues. CDR1 and CDR2 from the germline V gene are GTSNPN and SVGIG (reference sequence). This clone has a handful of counts. At one of its ends the junction is not consistent with the germline gene, which may arise from a read error.

The clonotype originates from a man aged 50 to 60 who had recovered from COVID-19. This chain connects TRBV30 to TRBJ2-3, with 10 bases that match TRBD2. Sample: peripheral blood. The CDR3 here is CACSLAGSPDRQYF. The CDR3 nucleotides read TGTGCCTGCTCACTAGCGGGATCCCCAGATAGGCAGTATTTT.